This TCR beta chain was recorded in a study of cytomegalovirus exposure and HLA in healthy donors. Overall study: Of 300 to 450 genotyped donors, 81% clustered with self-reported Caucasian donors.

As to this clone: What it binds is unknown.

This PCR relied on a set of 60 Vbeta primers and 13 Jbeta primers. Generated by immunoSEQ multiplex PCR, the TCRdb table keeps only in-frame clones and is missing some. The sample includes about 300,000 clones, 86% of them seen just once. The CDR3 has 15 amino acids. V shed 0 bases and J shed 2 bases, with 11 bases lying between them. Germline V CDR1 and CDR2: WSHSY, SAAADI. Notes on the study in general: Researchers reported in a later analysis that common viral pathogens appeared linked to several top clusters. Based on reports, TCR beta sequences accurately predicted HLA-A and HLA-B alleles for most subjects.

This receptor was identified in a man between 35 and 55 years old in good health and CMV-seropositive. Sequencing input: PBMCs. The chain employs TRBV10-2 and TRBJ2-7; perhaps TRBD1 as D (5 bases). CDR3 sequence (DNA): TGCGCCAGCAGTGAGTCGGACACCGGAACCTACGAGCAGTACTTC. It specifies CASSESDTGTYEQYF.